The rows below give T cell receptor beta chains drawn from one sample of a study of technical replicates of blood from a handful of donors. The method was immunoSEQ multiplex PCR; TCRdb's version includes in-frame clones alone and lacks a portion of them. The data show 67,000 or so clones, roughly 92% seen once. The sequenced material came from T cells isolated from PBMCs. These receptor sequences come from a human donor in good health. Both conserved end residues are part of each CDR3. The D gene is left open where the match is weak. Clone size is shown for a subset of rows, as once, few, many or a class of expanded clone.

>TRBJ1-2|TRBD1|-|TRBV7-9
TGTGCCAGCAGCCCCGGGACAGACTATGGCTACACCTTC
CASSPGTDYGYTF
>TRBJ2-5|-|-|TRBV7-2
TGTGCCAGCAGCGCACCTATGATCTGGGAGACCCAGTACTTC
CASSAPMIWETQYF
>TRBJ2-5|-|-|TRBV9
TGTGCCAGCAGCGGGGCTAGCATGGAGACCCAGTACTTC
CASSGASMETQYF
>TRBJ2-7|-|once|TRBV6-1
TGTGCCAGCCAGGGGGGATTCTACGAGCAGTACTTC
CASQGGFYEQYF
>TRBJ2-7|-|-|TRBV7-9
TGTGCCAGCAGCTTAGTGAGCGCTGAGCAGTACTTC
CASSLVSAEQYF
>TRBJ2-7|TRBD2|once|TRBV27
TGTGCCAGCAGTTTATCCCGTGGGACTAGCTACGAGCAGTACTTC
CASSLSRGTSYEQYF
>TRBJ2-1|-|once|TRBV27
TGTGCCAGCAGTACACTAGACAGGCCTAATGAGCAGTTCTTC
CASSTLDRPNEQFF
>TRBJ2-1|-|-|TRBV5-4
TGTGCCAGCAGCTTGGACCCAAGGGGCCTGGGTAATGAGCAGTTCTTC
CASSLDPRGLGNEQFF
>TRBJ1-1|TRBD1|-|TRBV5-1
TGCGCCAGCAGCTTTAGGGGACAGACAAACACTGAAGCTTTCTTT
CASSFRGQTNTEAFF
>TRBJ1-1|-|-|TRBV27
TGTGCCAGCAGGAGGGGGGGAACTGAAGCTTTCTTT
CASRRGGTEAFF
>TRBJ1-4|TRBD1|-|TRBV15
TGTGCCACCAGCGCGGGACAGGGACGGAACGAAAAACTGTTTTTT
CATSAGQGRNEKLFF
>TRBJ1-5|-|-|TRBV28
TGTGCCAGCAGTTTAGACTTTAGCAATCAGCCCCAGCATTTT
CASSLDFSNQPQHF
>TRBJ1-1|TRBD1|-|TRBV5-5
TGTGCCAGCAGCGTGCCAGGGGGCGGTCTAAACACTGAAGCTTTCTTT
CASSVPGGGLNTEAFF
>TRBJ2-7|-|once|TRBV27
TGTGCCAGCAGTGGAAGCCAGGGGCCGTTAAGAGAGCAGTACTTC
CASSGSQGPLREQYF
>TRBJ1-1|-|-|TRBV5-1
TGCGCCAGCGAACAGGGCTTTTCATACGGAAATGAAGCTTTCTTT
CASEQGFSYGNEAFF
>TRBJ2-7|TRBD1|-|TRBV28
TGTGCCAGCAGTTTAGAGTTCGAAACCGGGACAGGGGTTCCTAAGCAGTACTTC
CASSLEFETGTGVPKQYF
>TRBJ2-7|TRBD1|-|TRBV18
TGTGCCAGCTCACCAGCTGCAGGGGGATACGAGCAGTACTTC
CASSPAAGGYEQYF
>TRBJ2-7|TRBD2|-|TRBV29-1
TGCAGCGGACTAGCGGGAGAGGATGAGCAGTACTTC
CSGLAGEDEQYF
>TRBJ1-1|-|-|TRBV11-2
TGTGCCAGCAGCTTAGTACCTACGGGGAACACTGAAGCTTTCTTT
CASSLVPTGNTEAFF
>TRBJ1-2|-|once|TRBV11-3
TGTGCCAGCAGACCGACGTTGGGGAGATATGGCTACACCTTC
CASRPTLGRYGYTF
>TRBJ2-7|-|-|TRBV27
TGTGCCAGCAGTTTGAGGATGACCTACGAGCAGTACTTC
CASSLRMTYEQYF
>TRBJ1-1|-|-|TRBV5-1
TGCGCCAGCAGCTTATACGGGAGTGAAGCTTTCTTT
CASSLYGSEAFF
>TRBJ1-5|TRBD1|-|TRBV28
TGTGCCAGCAGTTTTCCCTCCAGGGGGGCGACGGATTTTAGCAATCAGCCCCAGCATTTT
CASSFPSRGATDFSNQPQHF
>TRBJ1-1|-|-|TRBV28
TGTGCCAGCAGTTTAAGCGGGACGCAGAACACTGAAGCTTTCTTT
CASSLSGTQNTEAFF
>TRBJ1-5|-|-|TRBV5-6
TGTGCCAGCAGCTTGGGGCCAGTCAATGATCAGCCCCAGCATTTT
CASSLGPVNDQPQHF
>TRBJ1-4|TRBD1|-|TRBV4-1
TGCGCCAGCAGCCAAGTGGGACAGTCAACTAATGAAAAACTGTTTTTT
CASSQVGQSTNEKLFF
>TRBJ2-3|TRBD2|-|TRBV7-3
TGTGCCAGCAGGACACCGGGACTAGCGAAAAGCACAGATACGCAGTATTTT
CASRTPGLAKSTDTQYF
>TRBJ1-1|-|-|TRBV6-5
TGTGCCAGCAGTCCCCTGGGGGGAAAGGGTGAAGCTTTCTTT
CASSPLGGKGEAFF
>TRBJ2-7|-|once|TRBV13
TGTGCCAGCAGCTTAGGGGCATACGAGCAGTACTTC
CASSLGAYEQYF
>TRBJ2-7|TRBD2|once|TRBV15
TGTGCCACTGAAGGGGCTAGCGGACACATTTACGAGCAGTACTTC
CATEGASGHIYEQYF
>TRBJ2-1|-|-|TRBV4-3
TGCGCCAGCAGCCAAGAGGGAGGAGAGGGGATATACAATGAGCAGTTCTTC
CASSQEGGEGIYNEQFF